This entry lists 30 T cell receptor beta chains sequenced from one sample in a study of shared clonotypes between healthy human individuals. Data came from immunoSEQ multiplex PCR; TCRdb stores just in-frame clones and leaves some out. The sample has 850,000 to 1,200,000 clones, around 76% seen once. The sequencing input was memory CD4+ T cells sorted from blood. The subset: CD45RA-negative fraction. These receptors all stem from a young man in good health.

This clone has just a few counts. The CDR3: CAIRDDRSNSPLHF. DNA of the CDR3: TGTGCCATCAGGGATGACAGGAGTAATTCACCCCTCCACTTT. The V and J genes are TRBV10-3 and TRBJ1-6, with a possible D match to TRBD1 (6 bases). There are 14 residues in the CDR3. Looked up from germline, CDR1 is ENHRY and CDR2 is SYGVKD. Trimming pared 6 bases from V and 6 bases from J, leaving 12 bases between.

The gene calls are TRBV6-5 and TRBJ1-3; tentative D call: TRBD1 (6 bases). CDR1 is MNHEY and CDR2 is SVGAGI in the germline V gene. The ends were cut back, 2 bases at V and 8 bases at J, with 13 bases in the middle. The CDR3 is 14 amino acids. The CDR3 nucleotides are TGTGCCAGCAGTTACGCAGGGGTTGGGGACACCATATATTTT. Translation gives CASSYAGVGDTIYF.

The CDR3 DNA sequence: TGCGTTCCTAGCCGGGGTAATGAGCAGTTCTTC. Its translation is CVPSRGNEQFF. The gene calls are TRBV20-1 and TRBJ2-1; TRBD2 might be the D (5 bases). Germline lookup yields CDR1 DFQATT and CDR2 SNEGSKA (reference sequence). There are 11 residues in the CDR3.

The chain couples TRBV19 to TRBJ2-7; either TRBD1 or TRBD2 may fit D (5 bases each). Trimming took off 0 bases at V and 2 bases at J, with 8 bases between the two ends. The CDR3 sequence is 14 residues long. The germline V gene has CDR1 LNHDA and CDR2 SQIVND (reference sequence). Here the CDR3 DNA reads TGTGCCAGTAGTATAGAGGGACGGACCTACGAGCAGTACTTC. Translation: CASSIEGRTYEQYF.

The J gene is TRBJ2-5, the V gene TRBV10-2, with 10 bases aligning to TRBD2. Judging by the DNA end, TRBJ2-7 fits better; the J call may be wrong. This CDR3 is 14 amino acids long. The V gene's germline CDR1 is WSHSY and CDR2 SAAADI. The CDR3 nucleotides are TGCGCCAGCAGTACCCTAGCGGGGGAGTACGAGCAGTACTTC. Translated, it gives CASSTLAGEYEQYF.

This clone was seen once. A single base is all that separates this from a far larger clone, so a read error is likely. The same CDR3 can be traced to other DNA sequences in this sample. The chain links TRBV11-3 to TRBJ2-2; D unclear. The CDR3 is made up of 12 amino acids. Germline V CDR1 and CDR2: SGHNT, YENEEA. Trimming took 0 bases from V and 4 from J, leaving 0 bases between them. The CDR3 coding sequence is TGTGCCAGCAGCTTAGACACCGGGGAGCTGTTTTTT. Translating gives CASSLDTGELFF.

This clone was observed a few times. Other DNA sequences in the same sample also yield this CDR3. CDR3 residues: CAWSVPPTYEQYF. The CDR3 nucleotides are TGTGCCTGGAGTGTACCGCCTACCTACGAGCAGTACTTC. This chain uses TRBV30 with TRBJ2-7; unclear D gene. This CDR3 contains 13 residues. The V gene's germline CDR1 is GTSNPN and CDR2 SVGIG (reference sequence). The V end lost 0 bases, the J end lost 2 bases, and 8 bases lay between the germline ends.

There are a few counts of this clone. This sequence joins TRBV18 and TRBJ1-1; D is uncertain. The ends were cut back, 5 bases at V and 4 bases at J, with 17 bases in the middle. Germline CDR1 KGHSH, CDR2 LQKENI. This CDR3 contains 15 residues. CDR3 nucleotide sequence: TGTGCCAGCTCAAGATCGACGGTAGGGAGCACTGAAGCTTTCTTT. It encodes CASSRSTVGSTEAFF.

The chain recombines TRBV7-9 with TRBJ1-1; D might be TRBD1 (6 bases). Germline V lookup: CDR1 SEHNR, CDR2 FQNEAQ (reference sequence). This CDR3 is built from 14 residues. V gave up 5 bases and J gave up 2 bases, with 12 bases separating them. CDR3: CASSRPQGNTEAFF. The CDR3 DNA sequence: TGTGCCAGCAGCAGACCACAGGGAAACACTGAAGCTTTCTTT. The full variable domain, completed using reference TRBV7-9 and TRBJ1-1, is DTGVSQNPRHKITKRGQNVTFRCDPISEHNRLYWYRQTLGQGPEFLTYFQNEAQLEKSRLLSDRFSAERPKGSFSTLEIQRTEQGDSAMYLCASSRPQGNTEAFFGQGTRLTVV.

This clone was found once. This chain connects TRBV7-2 to TRBJ2-5, with a possible D match to TRBD2 (6 bases). CDR1 is SGHTA, CDR2 FQGNSA, per germline. The V gene lost 5 bases and the J gene lost 5 bases, with 15 bases spanning the gap. This CDR3 region has 14 residues. The CDR3 protein is CASSPAGGGETQYF. For the CDR3, the DNA is TGTGCCAGCAGCCCAGCGGGTGGAGGGGAGACCCAGTACTTC.

The V gene is TRBV10-3, the J gene TRBJ1-1; 7 positions match TRBD1. CDR1 and CDR2 from the germline V gene are ENHRY and SYGVKD. The CDR3 is 14 residues long. J lost 8 bases, V lost 6 bases, and 12 bases had no gene match. This CDR3 reads CAIRESRDSSEAFF. In DNA, the CDR3 is TGTGCCATCAGGGAAAGTAGGGACAGTTCAGAAGCTTTCTTT.

V and J are TRBV2 and TRBJ2-3, with D uncertain. Per germline, CDR1 SNHLY and CDR2 FYNNEI. The CDR3 spans 16 residues. V shed 1 base and J shed 4 bases, with 15 bases lying between them. In DNA, the CDR3 is TGTGCCAGCAGTGAAGTCATGGGGATGGCGGCAGATACGCAGTATTTT. Translated, it gives CASSEVMGMAADTQYF.

The V and J genes are TRBV4-1 and TRBJ2-7, with D tentatively TRBD2 (6 bases). The ends were cut back, 1 base at V and 2 bases at J, with 12 bases in the middle. The germline CDR1 and CDR2 sequences are MGHRA and YSYEKL. CDR3 length: 15 amino acids. The CDR3 protein is CASSQGEAPAYEQYF. The CDR3 region has the DNA TGCGCCAGCAGCCAAGGGGAGGCCCCAGCCTACGAGCAGTACTTC.

The V gene is TRBV13, the J gene TRBJ2-7; tentative D call: TRBD1 (5 bases). Germline values: CDR1 PRHDT, CDR2 FYEKMQ (reference sequence). The V gene lost 5 bases and the J gene lost 6 bases, with 14 bases spanning the gap. The CDR3 contains 13 residues. In DNA form, the CDR3 reads TGTGCCAGCAGCCCCAATACAGGTACCGAGCAGTACTTC. This sequence encodes CASSPNTGTEQYF.

Points on this clone: Other DNA sequences in the sample encode the same CDR3. The chain joins TRBV2 to TRBJ1-2; unclear D gene. The germline V gene encodes CDR1 SNHLY and CDR2 FYNNEI. The CDR3 has 11 amino acids. V was pared by 2 bases and J by 6 bases, with 4 bases between. CDR3 sequence reads: CASSERDGYTF. The CDR3 DNA sequence: TGTGCCAGCAGTGAAAGAGATGGCTACACCTTC.

This clone was seen more than once but under ten times. This chain uses TRBV7-6 with TRBJ2-7, with TRBD1 matching 9 bases. The CDR3 runs to 17 residues. The V gene's germline CDR1 is SGHVS and CDR2 FNYEAQ. V lost 11 bases, J lost 0 bases, and 17 bases stayed unmatched. CDR3 bases: TGTGCCCTTTTCTACTCACCGGGACAGGGCCGCTCCTACGAGCAGTACTTC. The encoded protein is CALFYSPGQGRSYEQYF.

This chain connects TRBV27 to TRBJ1-2; D perhaps matches TRBD1 (5 bases). CDR1 is MNHEY, CDR2 SMNVEV, per germline (reference sequence). Trimming took off 4 bases at V and 8 bases at J, with 11 bases between the two ends. The CDR3 loop spans 12 amino acids. The CDR3 loop is CASSSPGGGYTF. The CDR3 DNA follows: TGTGCCAGCAGTTCCCCGGGGGGGGGCTACACCTTC.

Here the CDR3 reads CASRELDRDHTEAFF. The CDR3 region has the DNA TGTGCCAGTAGGGAACTGGACAGGGACCACACTGAAGCTTTCTTT. The chain joins TRBV19 to TRBJ1-1; 8 bases line up with TRBD1. CDR1 is LNHDA, CDR2 SQIVND, per germline (reference sequence). There are 15 residues in the CDR3. Trimming took 6 bases from V and 3 from J; bases not matched to a gene: 9.

J is TRBJ2-7 and V is TRBV30; 7 bases fit TRBD1. The CDR3 runs 12 residues. Germline-derived CDR1 and CDR2 are GTSNPN and SVGIG (reference sequence). The V and J ends lost 5 bases and 0 bases, in that order; junction bases with no gene match: 1. The CDR3 DNA is TGTGCCTGGGGACAGGACTCCTACGAGCAGTACTTC. Its translation: CAWGQDSYEQYF.

This clone came up a few times. The chain uses TRBV5-1 and TRBJ2-5, with 7 bases aligning to TRBD1. The junction had 6 bases not matched to a gene; V was cut back by 6 bases and J by 4 bases. The CDR3 length is 13 residues. CDR1 and CDR2 (germline): SGHRS, YFSETQ. The CDR3 DNA is TGCGCCAGCAACGTAGGGGGCGGAGAGACCCAGTACTTC. It is translated as CASNVGGGETQYF.

In this sample, this clone turned up a few times. The V call is TRBV21-1, the J call TRBJ2-7; the D call TRBD1 from the table was never checked on the DNA. TRBV21-1 is annotated as a pseudogene. The CDR3 spans 16 residues. The CDR3 region is CASSKVRGQGRIEQYF. The CDR3 DNA reads TGTGCCAGCAGCAAAGTTCGGGGACAGGGGCGAATCGAGCAGTACTTC.

The chain carries TRBV10-3 and TRBJ2-1, with TRBD2 matching 9 bases. Germline V gene lookup returns CDR1 ENHRY and CDR2 SYGVKD. V lost 0 bases and J lost 4; bases outside the gene matches: 4. The CDR3 sequence is 16 residues long. For the CDR3, the DNA is TGTGCCATCAGTGAGTCCTCTAGCGGGGCTTACAATGAGCAGTTCTTC. It is translated as CAISESSSGAYNEQFF.

This clone has a single count. The gene calls are TRBV7-9 and TRBJ2-7; D might be TRBD2 (6 bases). This CDR3 comprises 14 residues. The germline gives CDR1 SEHNR, CDR2 FQNEAQ (reference sequence). Trimming took off 5 bases at V and 2 bases at J, with 13 bases between the two ends. The CDR3 loop is CASSPDGGTYEQYF. The CDR3, as DNA: TGTGCCAGCAGCCCCGACGGCGGGACCTACGAGCAGTACTTC.

This clone was seen once. The CDR3 DNA is TGTGCCGTCGGGGGGCACGTCGATACGCAGTATTTT. The encoded protein is CAVGGHVDTQYF. The chain recombines TRBV30 with TRBJ2-3; D might be TRBD2 (7 bases). Germline values: CDR1 GTSNPN, CDR2 SVGIG (reference sequence). V gave up 8 bases and J gave up 6 bases, with 15 bases separating them. There are 12 residues in the CDR3.

The chain uses TRBV5-3 and TRBJ1-5, with D perhaps TRBD1 (6 bases). TRBV5-3 is an ORF, and what it does is uncertain. This CDR3 is built from 17 residues. Between the trimmed V and J ends, which lost 0 bases and 7 bases, there was a span of 20 bases. CDR3 in amino acids: CARSLESMTGRGQPQHF. The CDR3 coding sequence is TGTGCCAGAAGCTTGGAGAGTATGACAGGCCGTGGGCAGCCCCAGCATTTT.

J is TRBJ2-7 and V is TRBV21-1; no DNA check was done on the table's D call, TRBD2. TRBV21-1 counts as a pseudogene. CDR3 length: 16 amino acids. The CDR3 coding sequence is TGTGCCAGCAGCAAAGAAGTCGAGGGAGGGAACTACGAGCAGTACTTC. It codes for CASSKEVEGGNYEQYF.

The rearrangement joins TRBV14 to TRBJ1-1; TRBD1 might be the D (5 bases). Germline V CDR1 and CDR2: SGHDN, FVKESK. The CDR3 contains 14 residues. V dropped 1 base and J dropped 5 bases, with 11 bases sitting between them. The CDR3 DNA sequence: TGTGCCAGCAGCCAAGGGGGCGGGGTAACTGAAGCTTTCTTT. This sequence encodes CASSQGGGVTEAFF.

The CDR3 reads CASSGKAGSYNEQFF. CDR3 DNA: TGCGCCAGCAGTGGTAAAGCGGGATCTTACAATGAGCAGTTCTTC. The chain is built from TRBV10-2 and TRBJ2-1; 7 bases are a match to TRBD2. The CDR3 covers 15 residues. Looked up from germline, CDR1 is WSHSY and CDR2 is SAAADI. Trimming took 4 bases from V and 4 from J; bases not matched to a gene: 7.

This clone was observed a few times. The V and J genes are TRBV7-2 and TRBJ1-2; possible D gene TRBD1, 5 bases. Trimming pared 4 bases from V and 7 bases from J, leaving 22 bases between. Germline lookup yields CDR1 SGHTA and CDR2 FQGNSA. The CDR3 is 16 amino acids. The DNA for the CDR3 is TGTGCCAGCAGCTACCAGCCAGGGAAGGTGACGGGTGGCTACACCTTC. Its protein product is CASSYQPGKVTGGYTF.

Points on this clone: Other DNA sequences in this sample translate to the same CDR3. The chain is built from TRBV30 and TRBJ2-5; D uncertain. There are 13 residues in the CDR3. Trimming took 0 bases from V and 2 from J, leaving 7 bases between them. CDR1 and CDR2 from the germline V gene are GTSNPN and SVGIG (reference sequence). The CDR3 bases are TGTGCCTGGAGTGTAAGACGACAAGAGACCCAGTACTTC. Its protein is CAWSVRRQETQYF.